This T cell receptor beta chain comes out of a study of blood T cell repertoires in COVID-19. Germline V gene lookup returns CDR1 PRHDT and CDR2 FYEKMQ (reference sequence). Trimming removed 5 bases from V and 7 bases from J; junction bases left unmatched: 6. This CDR3 contains 13 residues. Only in-frame clones appear in the TCRdb table, and some are missing; sequencing was by immunoSEQ multiplex PCR. Of over 300,000 clones in the sample, about 82% were seen once. The rearrangement uses TRBV13 and TRBJ1-2; the match to TRBD1 covers 8 bases. Material: peripheral blood. The clonotype was recovered from a woman in her 50s with acute or convalescent COVID-19. CDR3: CASSDRGPGGYTF. The DNA for the CDR3 is TGTGCCAGCAGCGACAGGGGTCCTGGTGGCTACACCTTC.